This TCR beta chain was recovered during a study of blood T cell repertoires in COVID-19. Study information: The United States, Italy and Spain were the sources of the acute and convalescent COVID-19 samples. Sources were T cells, B-cell-depleted T cells, or PBMCs; the material itself was cDNA or gDNA.

There are a few counts of this clone. The CDR3 sequence is 14 residues long. J gave up 2 bases and V 3 bases, and 7 bases lay outside the gene matches. Germline CDR1 DFQATT, CDR2 SNEGSKA (reference sequence). Original methodology: By means of reference gene primer amplification, nucleated cell counts were estimated. Data came from immunoSEQ multiplex PCR; TCRdb stores just in-frame clones and leaves some out. V, J and clone size are taken as reported in that table, and D and trimming were inferred from the DNA itself. The profile covers over 150,000 clones, with 70% to 85% appearing a single time and approximately 30% taken by the ten largest.

The sequenced material came from peripheral blood. The TCR was taken from a woman aged 60-75 years with acute or convalescent COVID-19. This chain uses TRBV20-1 with TRBJ2-7, with 7 bases that match TRBD1. DNA for the CDR3: TGCAGTGCTAGTTGGCAGGGGGACCCCTACGAGCAGTACTTC. The encoded protein is CSASWQGDPYEQYF.